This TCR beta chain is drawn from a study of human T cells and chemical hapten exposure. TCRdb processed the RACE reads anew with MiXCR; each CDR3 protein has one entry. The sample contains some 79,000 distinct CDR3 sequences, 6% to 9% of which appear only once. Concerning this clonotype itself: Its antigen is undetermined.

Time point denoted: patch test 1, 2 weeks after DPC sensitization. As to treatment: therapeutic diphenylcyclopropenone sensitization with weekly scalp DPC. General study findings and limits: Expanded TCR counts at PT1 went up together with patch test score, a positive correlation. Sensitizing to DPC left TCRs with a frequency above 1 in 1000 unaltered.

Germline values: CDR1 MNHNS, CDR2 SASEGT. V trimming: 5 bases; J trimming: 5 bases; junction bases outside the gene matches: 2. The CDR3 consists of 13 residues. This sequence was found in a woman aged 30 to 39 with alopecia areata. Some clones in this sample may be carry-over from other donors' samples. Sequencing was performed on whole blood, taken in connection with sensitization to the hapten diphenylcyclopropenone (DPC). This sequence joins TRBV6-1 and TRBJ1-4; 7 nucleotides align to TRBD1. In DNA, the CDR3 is TGTGCCAGCAGTAGACAGGGAAATGAAAAACTGTTTTTT. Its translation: CASSRQGNEKLFF.